A selection of T cell receptor beta chains follows, all from one sample in a study of T cells in Graves' hyperthyroidism and ophthalmopathy. TCRdb processed the multiplex PCR reads anew with MiXCR; each CDR3 protein has one entry. The sample carries under 600,000 distinct CDR3 sequences, roughly a sixth recorded once. The material sequenced was blood. The source is a woman aged 40 to 50 with Graves' ophthalmopathy. Each CDR3 is given with its conserved first and last residue. Fields, in order: V gene, D gene, clone size, J gene, CDR3 DNA, CDR3 protein. D genes are given only for firm matches. Clone size is given for some rows only: seen once, a few or many times, or a class if the clone is expanded.

V gene: TRBV6-6; D gene: TRBD2; clone size: .; J gene: TRBJ2-1; CDR3 DNA: TGTGCCAGCAGTTACTCGCCAGGGAGGGGACTAGCGGGTTACAATGAGCAGTTCTTC; CDR3 protein: CASSYSPGRGLAGYNEQFF
V gene: TRBV29-1; D gene: TRBD1; clone size: many; J gene: TRBJ2-1; CDR3 DNA: TGCAGCGTTGAAGAGAGGGGACAGACCAATGAGCAGTTCTTC; CDR3 protein: CSVEERGQTNEQFF
V gene: TRBV11-3; D gene: .; clone size: many; J gene: TRBJ1-5; CDR3 DNA: TGTGCCAGCAGCTTAGATGGCAGGAGGGGTAATCAGCCCCAGCATTTT; CDR3 protein: CASSLDGRRGNQPQHF
V gene: TRBV28; D gene: TRBD1; clone size: many; J gene: TRBJ2-7; CDR3 DNA: TGTGCCAGCAGCCCCACCCCGGGACAGGGGTATGACGAGCAGTACTTC; CDR3 protein: CASSPTPGQGYDEQYF
V gene: TRBV20-1; D gene: .; clone size: .; J gene: TRBJ1-1; CDR3 DNA: TGCAGTGTCAGTCGACCGGGGACTGAAGCTTTCTTT; CDR3 protein: CSVSRPGTEAFF
V gene: TRBV28; D gene: .; clone size: .; J gene: TRBJ1-5; CDR3 DNA: TGTGCCAGCAGTCGGGTACAGGGAGATCAGCCCCAGCATTTT; CDR3 protein: CASSRVQGDQPQHF
V gene: TRBV6-1; D gene: .; clone size: .; J gene: TRBJ1-6; CDR3 DNA: TGTGCCAGCAGCCGGGACCAGGCGGACTCACCCCTCCACTTT; CDR3 protein: CASSRDQADSPLHF
V gene: TRBV7-2; D gene: TRBD2; clone size: many; J gene: TRBJ2-7; CDR3 DNA: TGTGCCAGCAGCTTGACTAGCGGGAGAATGGGTGAGCAGTACTTC; CDR3 protein: CASSLTSGRMGEQYF
V gene: TRBV10-1; D gene: .; clone size: .; J gene: TRBJ2-3; CDR3 DNA: TGCGCCAGCAGTGAGGGTCAACACAGCCTTTTTACGCAGTATTTT; CDR3 protein: CASSEGQHSLFTQYF
V gene: TRBV3-1; D gene: .; clone size: many; J gene: TRBJ1-5; CDR3 DNA: TGTGCCAGCAGCCAACCGAATCAGCCCCAGCATTTT; CDR3 protein: CASSQPNQPQHF
V gene: TRBV6-2/TRBV6-3; D gene: .; clone size: many; J gene: TRBJ2-2; CDR3 DNA: TGTGCCAGCAGTTACGACGGACCCTCTATCGGGGAGCTGTTTTTT; CDR3 protein: CASSYDGPSIGELFF
V gene: TRBV11-2; D gene: .; clone size: .; J gene: TRBJ2-2; CDR3 DNA: TGTGCCAGCAGCCCCCCCGGGGGCAGTATCACCGGGGAGCTGTTTTTT; CDR3 protein: CASSPPGGSITGELFF
V gene: TRBV6-2/TRBV6-3; D gene: .; clone size: many; J gene: TRBJ1-2; CDR3 DNA: TGTGCCAGCAGTTACAGGGGGTCGAACTATGGCTACACCTTC; CDR3 protein: CASSYRGSNYGYTF
V gene: TRBV20-1; D gene: TRBD2; clone size: many; J gene: TRBJ2-7; CDR3 DNA: TGCAGTGCTAGAGCAGTTGAGCGGGGGGTCTACGAGCAGTACTTC; CDR3 protein: CSARAVERGVYEQYF
V gene: TRBV2; D gene: .; clone size: many; J gene: TRBJ2-7; CDR3 DNA: TGTGCCAGCAGTGACGACGGGGACGAGCAGTACTTC; CDR3 protein: CASSDDGDEQYF
V gene: TRBV28; D gene: TRBD1; clone size: .; J gene: TRBJ1-1; CDR3 DNA: TGTGCCAGCAACCTTTTAAATGGGGCCGCCGGGACAGTGAACACTGAAGCTTTCTTT; CDR3 protein: CASNLLNGAAGTVNTEAFF
V gene: TRBV29-1; D gene: TRBD2; clone size: few; J gene: TRBJ2-3; CDR3 DNA: TGCAGCGTTATACCGACTAGCGGGAGGACAGATACGCAGTATTTT; CDR3 protein: CSVIPTSGRTDTQYF
V gene: TRBV27; D gene: .; clone size: many; J gene: TRBJ1-5; CDR3 DNA: TGTGCCAGCAGTTACAGCAACAATCAGCCCCAGCATTTT; CDR3 protein: CASSYSNNQPQHF
V gene: TRBV20-1; D gene: TRBD1; clone size: .; J gene: TRBJ1-5; CDR3 DNA: TGCAGTGCTCGGACAGGTGGTAATCAGCCCCAGCATTTT; CDR3 protein: CSARTGGNQPQHF
V gene: TRBV7-3; D gene: TRBD2; clone size: many; J gene: TRBJ2-3; CDR3 DNA: TGTGCCAGCAGCCAGGCGGGGGGCCTGGATACGCAGTATTTT; CDR3 protein: CASSQAGGLDTQYF
V gene: TRBV11-2; D gene: .; clone size: many; J gene: TRBJ2-5; CDR3 DNA: TGTGCCAGCAGCATTGGACCGATCGAAGAGACCCAGTACTTC; CDR3 protein: CASSIGPIEETQYF
V gene: TRBV15; D gene: .; clone size: few; J gene: TRBJ1-6; CDR3 DNA: TGTGCCACCAGCAGCCCATACAGATCTTCACCCCTCCACTTT; CDR3 protein: CATSSPYRSSPLHF
V gene: TRBV2; D gene: .; clone size: few; J gene: TRBJ2-2; CDR3 DNA: TGTGCCAGCAGGACTGCTGTCACCGGGGAGCTGTTTTTT; CDR3 protein: CASRTAVTGELFF
V gene: TRBV25-1; D gene: .; clone size: .; J gene: TRBJ1-2; CDR3 DNA: TGTGCCAGCAGTGAATATCGTGGCGGGAACTATGGCTACACCTTC; CDR3 protein: CASSEYRGGNYGYTF
V gene: TRBV7-2; D gene: TRBD1; clone size: .; J gene: TRBJ2-2; CDR3 DNA: TGTGCCAGCAGCTGGGCCGGGACAGAAAACACCGGGGAGCTGTTTTTT; CDR3 protein: CASSWAGTENTGELFF
V gene: TRBV7-9; D gene: TRBD1; clone size: .; J gene: TRBJ2-5; CDR3 DNA: TGTGCCAGCAGCTTAGGGACAGGGGAACCCGAGACCCAGTACTTC; CDR3 protein: CASSLGTGEPETQYF
V gene: TRBV6-6; D gene: TRBD1; clone size: many; J gene: TRBJ1-2; CDR3 DNA: TGTGCCAGCAGTTACGTCGCTACAGGGGGTTATGGCTACACCTTC; CDR3 protein: CASSYVATGGYGYTF
V gene: TRBV6-1; D gene: .; clone size: few; J gene: TRBJ2-1; CDR3 DNA: TGTGCCAGCACCAGACTCCGCGGCCCTTACAATGGGCAGTTCTTC; CDR3 protein: CASTRLRGPYNGQFF
V gene: TRBV9; D gene: .; clone size: few; J gene: TRBJ2-2; CDR3 DNA: TGTGCCAGCAGCACCGGGCCAAACACCGGGGAGCTGTTTTTT; CDR3 protein: CASSTGPNTGELFF
V gene: TRBV19; D gene: .; clone size: .; J gene: TRBJ1-1; CDR3 DNA: TGTGCCAGTAGCCTTACCCCGTACATGAACACTGAAGCTTTCTTT; CDR3 protein: CASSLTPYMNTEAFF
V gene: TRBV29-1; D gene: TRBD1; clone size: .; J gene: TRBJ2-5; CDR3 DNA: TGCAGCGTTGAGGGGGGACACGGGGACAGGGGGACCCAGTACTTC; CDR3 protein: CSVEGGHGDRGTQYF
V gene: TRBV28; D gene: .; clone size: many; J gene: TRBJ1-5; CDR3 DNA: TGTGCCAGCAGTCGGGGGGGTTGGAGCAATCAGCCCCAGCATTTT; CDR3 protein: CASSRGGWSNQPQHF
V gene: TRBV7-8; D gene: .; clone size: many; J gene: TRBJ1-1; CDR3 DNA: TGTGCCAGCAGCTCCGTGGCATATACTGAAGCTTTCTTT; CDR3 protein: CASSSVAYTEAFF
V gene: TRBV7-9; D gene: TRBD1; clone size: few; J gene: TRBJ2-1; CDR3 DNA: TGTGCCAGCAGCTTAGCCACAGGGGGCAATGAGCAGTTCTTC; CDR3 protein: CASSLATGGNEQFF
V gene: TRBV5-1; D gene: TRBD1; clone size: many; J gene: TRBJ1-1; CDR3 DNA: TGCGCCAGCAGCTTAGGGACAGGGTTACGGAATACTGAAGCTTTCTTT; CDR3 protein: CASSLGTGLRNTEAFF
V gene: TRBV30; D gene: .; clone size: .; J gene: TRBJ2-2; CDR3 DNA: TGTGCCCGGACTTATGGGGCCTCGAACACCGGGGAGCTGTTTTTT; CDR3 protein: CARTYGASNTGELFF
V gene: TRBV3-1; D gene: TRBD1; clone size: many; J gene: TRBJ1-1; CDR3 DNA: TGTGCCAGCAGCCAAGATCGGGGGGCTAAGGGGACAGGGGAAGCTTTCTTT; CDR3 protein: CASSQDRGAKGTGEAFF
V gene: TRBV11-2; D gene: TRBD2; clone size: .; J gene: TRBJ2-1; CDR3 DNA: TGTGCCGGCAGCGTAGTGGGGGGGAGGGTAGAAAGTGAGCAGTTCTTC; CDR3 protein: CAGSVVGGRVESEQFF
V gene: TRBV10-1; D gene: .; clone size: .; J gene: TRBJ2-7; CDR3 DNA: TGCGCCAGCAGTGGACAGGACCCCTACGAGCAGTACTTC; CDR3 protein: CASSGQDPYEQYF